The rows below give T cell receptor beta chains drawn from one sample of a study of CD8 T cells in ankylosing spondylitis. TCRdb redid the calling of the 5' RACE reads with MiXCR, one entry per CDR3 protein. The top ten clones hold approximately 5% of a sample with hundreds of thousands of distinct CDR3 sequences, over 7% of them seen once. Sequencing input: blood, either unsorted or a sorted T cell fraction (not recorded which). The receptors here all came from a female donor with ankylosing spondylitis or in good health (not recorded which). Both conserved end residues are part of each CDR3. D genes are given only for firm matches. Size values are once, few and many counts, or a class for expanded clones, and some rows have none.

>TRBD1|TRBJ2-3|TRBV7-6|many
CASSLDRGPTDTQYF
TGTGCCAGCAGCTTAGACAGGGGGCCGACAGATACGCAGTATTTT
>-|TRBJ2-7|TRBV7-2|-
CASSSRTTTYEQYF
TGTGCCAGCAGCTCAAGGACTACTACCTACGAGCAGTACTTC
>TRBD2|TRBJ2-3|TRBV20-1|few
CSARAGSGALGTDTQYF
TGCAGTGCTAGAGCGGGTAGCGGGGCCTTAGGCACAGATACGCAGTATTTT
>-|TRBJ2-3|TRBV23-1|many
CASSQADRQVGTDTQYF
TGCGCCAGCAGTCAGGCTGATCGACAGGTCGGCACAGATACGCAGTATTTT
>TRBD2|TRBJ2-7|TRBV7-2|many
CASSFDSGSYEQYF
TGTGCCAGCAGCTTTGATAGCGGGAGCTACGAGCAGTACTTC
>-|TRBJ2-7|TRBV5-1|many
CASTTDLGPYEQYF
TGCGCCAGCACAACAGACCTAGGTCCCTACGAGCAGTACTTC
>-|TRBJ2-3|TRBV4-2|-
CASSQVVGYADTQYF
TGTGCCAGCAGCCAAGTGGTCGGGTATGCAGATACGCAGTATTTT
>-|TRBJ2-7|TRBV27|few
CASRSNYEQYF
TGTGCCAGCAGATCCAATTACGAGCAGTACTTC
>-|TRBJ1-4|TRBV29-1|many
CSVKTPVIEKLFF
TGCAGCGTGAAGACCCCTGTGATCGAAAAACTGTTTTTT
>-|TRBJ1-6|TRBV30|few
CAWSVGSDSPLHF
TGTGCCTGGAGTGTTGGGTCCGATTCACCCCTCCACTTT
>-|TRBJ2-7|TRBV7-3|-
CASSSTAGTEQYF
TGTGCCAGCAGCTCGACGGCGGGGACCGAGCAGTACTTC
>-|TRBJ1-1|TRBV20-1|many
CSARGFGRGNTEAFF
TGCAGTGCTAGAGGATTCGGCCGGGGGAACACTGAAGCTTTCTTT
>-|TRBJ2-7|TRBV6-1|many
CASNGPATSSYEQYF
TGTGCCAGCAACGGCCCGGCAACTAGCTCCTACGAGCAGTACTTC
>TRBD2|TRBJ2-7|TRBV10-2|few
CASHGLAGGSYEQYF
TGCGCCAGCCATGGACTAGCGGGAGGCTCCTACGAGCAGTACTTC
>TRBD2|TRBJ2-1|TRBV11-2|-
CASSPMPTSGVRLYNEQFF
TGTGCCAGCAGCCCCATGCCGACTAGCGGAGTCCGCCTCTACAATGAGCAGTTCTTC
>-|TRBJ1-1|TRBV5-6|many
CASSLNYAEAFF
TGTGCCAGCAGCTTGAATTATGCTGAAGCTTTCTTT
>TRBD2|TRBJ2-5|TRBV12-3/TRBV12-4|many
CASSGGRPSGRGSETQYF
TGTGCCAGCAGTGGAGGGCGCCCTAGCGGGAGAGGGTCAGAGACCCAGTACTTC
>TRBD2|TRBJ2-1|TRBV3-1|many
CASSETSKGREQFF
TGTGCCAGCAGCGAGACTAGCAAGGGACGTGAGCAGTTCTTC
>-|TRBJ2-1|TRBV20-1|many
CSAIARAHEQFF
TGCAGTGCTATTGCCCGAGCGCATGAGCAGTTCTTC
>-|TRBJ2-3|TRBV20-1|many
CSASPRDSRLTDTQYF
TGCAGTGCTAGCCCACGTGACTCAAGGCTAACAGATACGCAGTATTTT
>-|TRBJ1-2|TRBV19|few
CASRSRTRVGNYGYTF
TGTGCCAGCCGTTCCCGGACCAGGGTGGGTAACTATGGCTACACCTTC
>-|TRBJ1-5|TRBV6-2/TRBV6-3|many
CASSYLGHPRPYQPQHF
TGTGCCAGCAGTTACCTGGGACATCCTAGACCTTATCAGCCCCAGCATTTT
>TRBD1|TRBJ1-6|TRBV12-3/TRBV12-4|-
CASSLNILGQVTSPLHF
TGTGCCAGCAGCCTTAATATCTTGGGACAGGTTACTTCACCCCTCCACTTT
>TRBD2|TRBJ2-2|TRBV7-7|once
CASPLGLAGVVHRGAVF
TGTGCTAGCCCCCTGGGACTAGCGGGAGTAGTGCACCGGGGAGCTGTTTTT
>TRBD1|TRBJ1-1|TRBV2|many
CASKDRDTEAFF
TGTGCCAGCAAAGACAGGGACACTGAAGCTTTCTTT
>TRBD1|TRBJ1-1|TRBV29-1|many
CSVVGTGTEAFF
TGCAGCGTTGTTGGGACAGGGACTGAAGCTTTCTTT
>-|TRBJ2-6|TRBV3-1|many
CASGDSRTRTGANVLTF
TGTGCCAGCGGTGATAGCCGGACTCGAACTGGGGCCAACGTCCTGACTTTC
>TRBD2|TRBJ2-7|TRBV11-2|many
CASSVPGLASKSSYEQYF
TGTGCCAGCAGCGTTCCGGGACTAGCGTCCAAAAGCTCCTACGAGCAGTACTTC
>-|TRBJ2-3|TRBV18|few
CASSPPTGRTDTQYF
TGTGCCAGCTCACCACCAACGGGGCGCACAGATACGCAGTATTTT
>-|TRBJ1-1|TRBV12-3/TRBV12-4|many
CASSWGSPNTEAFF
TGTGCCAGCAGTTGGGGCAGTCCGAACACTGAAGCTTTCTTT
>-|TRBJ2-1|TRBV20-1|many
CSALIRLGVYDEQFF
TGCAGTGCCCTTATCCGACTAGGTGTTTACGATGAGCAGTTCTTC
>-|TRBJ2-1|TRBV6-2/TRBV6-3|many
CASSQRVGEQFF
TGTGCCAGCAGTCAAAGGGTGGGAGAGCAGTTCTTC
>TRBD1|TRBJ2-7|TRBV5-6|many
CASSDTGTGLYEQYF
TGTGCCAGCAGCGATACCGGGACAGGGTTGTACGAGCAGTACTTC
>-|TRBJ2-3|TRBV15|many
CATSRDQAASTDTQYF
TGTGCCACCAGCAGAGATCAGGCGGCTAGCACAGATACGCAGTATTTT
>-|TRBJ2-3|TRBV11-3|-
CASSLGRSDTQYF
TGTGCCAGCAGCTTAGGGAGATCGGATACGCAGTATTTT
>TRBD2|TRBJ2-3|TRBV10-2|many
CASRTSGNPDTQYF
TGCGCCAGCAGGACTAGCGGGAACCCAGATACGCAGTATTTT